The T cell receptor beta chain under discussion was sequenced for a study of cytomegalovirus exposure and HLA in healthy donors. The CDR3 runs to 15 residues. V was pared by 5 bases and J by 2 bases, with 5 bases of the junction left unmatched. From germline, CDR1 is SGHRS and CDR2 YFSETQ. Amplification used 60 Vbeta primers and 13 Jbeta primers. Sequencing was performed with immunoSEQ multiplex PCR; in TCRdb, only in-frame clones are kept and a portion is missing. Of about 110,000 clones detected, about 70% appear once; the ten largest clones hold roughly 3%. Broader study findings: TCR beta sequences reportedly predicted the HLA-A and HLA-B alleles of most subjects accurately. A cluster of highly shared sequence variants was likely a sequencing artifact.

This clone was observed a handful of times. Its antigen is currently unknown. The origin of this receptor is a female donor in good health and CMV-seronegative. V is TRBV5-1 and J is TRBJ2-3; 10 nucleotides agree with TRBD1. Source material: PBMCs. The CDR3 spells CASSPGTGVTDTQYF. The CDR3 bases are TGCGCCAGCAGTCCCGGGACAGGGGTCACAGATACGCAGTATTTT.